These 32 T cell receptor beta chains share one sample of origin, sequenced in a study of blood T cell repertoires in COVID-19. Sequenced by immunoSEQ multiplex PCR; TCRdb stores in-frame clones only, minus some. The sample carries approximately 190,000 clones, approximately 84% recorded once. Input material: peripheral blood. Source of these receptors: an older woman with active or convalescent COVID-19.

V gene TRBV7-2 combines with J gene TRBJ2-5, with 12 bases matching TRBD2. This CDR3 is 16 amino acids long. The germline gives CDR1 SGHTA, CDR2 FQGNSA. V lost 1 base and J lost 7; bases outside the gene matches: 7. The CDR3 DNA is TGTGCCAGCAGCTTAGATTGGACTAGCGGGATGGGGACCCAGTACTTC. Protein: CASSLDWTSGMGTQYF. Drawing the rest from reference TRBV7-2 and TRBJ2-5, the complete variable domain is GAGVSQSPSNKVTEKGKDVELRCDPISGHTALYWYRQSLGQGLEFLIYFQGNSAPDKSGLPSDRFSAERTGGSVSTLTIQRTQQEDSAVYLCASSLDWTSGMGTQYFGPGTRLLVL.

V is TRBV7-8 and J is TRBJ2-1; 8 bases align to TRBD2. Germline V gene sequence: CDR1 SGHVS, CDR2 FQNEAQ. After removal of 2 bases from V and 5 bases from J, the junction contained 11 bases not matched to a gene. The CDR3 has 17 amino acids. The DNA of the CDR3 is TGTGCCAGCAGCTTAATAACCCTCCGGGGGGGGGACAATGAGCAGTTCTTC. As protein: CASSLITLRGGDNEQFF.

This chain connects TRBV28 to TRBJ1-2, with 8 bases identical to TRBD1. CDR1 and CDR2 (germline): MDHEN, SYDVKM. The J segment lost 1 base and the V segment lost 5 bases, leaving 6 bases of the junction unmatched. This CDR3 region has 15 residues. CDR3 residues: CASSPGTGLNYGYTF. As DNA, the CDR3 is TGTGCCAGCAGTCCAGGGACAGGCCTTAACTATGGCTACACCTTC.

This rearrangement joins TRBV18 to TRBJ2-3, with D perhaps matching TRBD1 (5 bases). CDR1 KGHSH and CDR2 LQKENI come from the germline V gene. The CDR3 runs 14 residues. V lost 2 bases, J lost 1 base, and 7 bases lay in between. The CDR3 sequence: CASSPVGGTDTQYF. The CDR3 DNA reads TGTGCCAGCTCACCAGTAGGGGGCACAGATACGCAGTATTTT.

Ten or more counts support this clone. The CDR3: CASSVGEGYEQYF. CDR3 in DNA: TGTGCCAGTAGTGTGGGGGAGGGCTACGAGCAGTACTTC. This chain links TRBV19 with TRBJ2-7; 7 positions agree with TRBD2. Germline V lookup: CDR1 LNHDA, CDR2 SQIVND (reference sequence). Trimming cost V 5 bases and J 3 bases; bases outside gene matches: 4. This CDR3 contains 13 residues.

This clone is a singleton in its sample. V usage is TRBV7-3 and J usage is TRBJ2-1; 8 bases fit TRBD1. Germline V lookup: CDR1 SGHTA, CDR2 FQGTGA. This CDR3 is built from 15 residues. Trimming removed 4 bases from V and 0 bases from J; junction bases left unmatched: 2. Here the CDR3 DNA reads TGTGCCAGCAGCTCTGGACAGGGCTCCTACAATGAGCAGTTCTTC. This encodes CASSSGQGSYNEQFF.

The gene calls are TRBV9 and TRBJ2-2; 13 bases agree with TRBD2. V shed 4 bases, J shed 3 bases, and the junction held 3 bases outside the gene matches. CDR1 and CDR2 (germline): SGDLS, YYNGEE. CDR3 size: 16 residues. CDR3 loop: CASSLGLAGYTGELFF. In DNA, the CDR3 is TGTGCCAGCAGCTTGGGACTAGCGGGATACACCGGGGAGCTGTTTTTT. Variable domain in full (rest from reference TRBV9 and TRBJ2-2): DSGVTQTPKHLITATGQRVTLRCSPRSGDLSVYWYQQSLDQGLQFLIQYYNGEERAKGNILERFSAQQFPDLHSELNLSSLELGDSALYFCASSLGLAGYTGELFFGEGSRLTVL.

V and J are TRBV3-1 (or the pseudogene TRBV3-2) and TRBJ2-1; a weak D match, TRBD2 (7 bases). Germline V gene data show CDR1 as LGHDT and CDR2 as YNNKEL (reference sequence). V lost 6 bases and J 10 bases, leaving 28 bases between the germline ends. The length of the CDR3 is 17 residues. The CDR3 here is CASRKLRGAGVLTEQFF. In DNA, the CDR3 is TGTGCCAGCAGAAAACTTAGGGGGGCGGGAGTTCTTACCGAGCAGTTCTTC.

The chain joins TRBV4-1 to TRBJ2-7; D gene ambiguous. CDR3 length equals 16 residues. CDR1 and CDR2 from the germline V gene are MGHRA and YSYEKL. Trimming shortened V by 2 bases and J by 5 bases, and 19 bases separated the two germline ends. CDR3 sequence reads: CASSQIKPPGIHEQYF. The CDR3 DNA is TGCGCCAGCAGCCAAATCAAACCCCCCGGTATCCACGAGCAGTACTTC.

The rearrangement uses TRBV10-1 and TRBJ2-1, with D tentatively TRBD2 (6 bases). V was pared by 0 bases and J by 2 bases, with 14 bases between. CDR1 is WNHNN, CDR2 SYGVQD, per germline (reference sequence). CDR3 size: 17 residues. The CDR3 here is CASSESKGGMTYNEQFF. The CDR3 nucleotides read TGCGCCAGCAGTGAGTCGAAGGGCGGGATGACCTACAATGAGCAGTTCTTC.

The V call is TRBV7-9, the J call TRBJ2-2, with D tentatively TRBD1 (6 bases). This CDR3 is built from 14 residues. The V and J ends lost 4 bases and 4 bases respectively, with 10 bases between them. Germline CDR1 and CDR2: SEHNR and FQNEAQ (reference sequence). The CDR3 region is CASSSGQTTGELFF. The CDR3 DNA reads TGTGCCAGCAGCTCAGGACAGACCACCGGGGAGCTGTTTTTT.

This clone was picked up one time. The V call is TRBV7-9, the J call TRBJ2-1, with 14 bases aligning to TRBD2. This CDR3 comprises 14 residues. CDR1 is SEHNR, CDR2 FQNEAQ, per germline (reference sequence). Germline trimming cut 6 bases from V and 6 bases from J; bases unmatched to any gene: 1. The CDR3 nucleotides read TGTGCCAGCAGGACTAGCGGGAGGGCCAATGAGCAGTTCTTC. This translates into CASRTSGRANEQFF. Complete variable domain (other parts from reference TRBV7-9 and TRBJ2-1): DTGVSQNPRHKITKRGQNVTFRCDPISEHNRLYWYRQTLGQGPEFLTYFQNEAQLEKSRLLSDRFSAERPKGSFSTLEIQRTEQGDSAMYLCASRTSGRANEQFFGPGTRLTVL.

Only a few counts were recorded for this clone. The chain has TRBV9 and TRBJ1-1; TRBD1 is a possible D gene (6 bases). Germline V lookup: CDR1 SGDLS, CDR2 YYNGEE. The CDR3 totals 14 residues. With 4 bases removed from V and 1 base from J, the gap between germline ends came to 11 bases. The CDR3 protein is CASSLTQGNTEAFF. The DNA of the CDR3 is TGTGCCAGCAGCTTAACACAGGGGAACACTGAAGCTTTCTTT.

The rearrangement uses TRBV6-4 and TRBJ2-1; tentative D call: TRBD2 (6 bases). Germline CDR1 reads MRHNA; CDR2 reads SNTAGT. The CDR3 is made up of 13 amino acids. V lost 6 bases and J 7 bases, leaving 13 bases between the germline ends. CDR3 sequence reads: CASSGDFDNEQFF. CDR3 nucleotide sequence: TGTGCCAGCAGCGGGGACTTCGATAATGAGCAGTTCTTC.

The CDR3 here is CASSRGLGEVSTDTQYF. The CDR3 region has the DNA TGTGCCAGTAGCAGGGGGCTCGGGGAGGTGAGCACAGATACGCAGTATTTT. The J gene is TRBJ2-3, the V gene TRBV19; 8 bases fit TRBD1. Germline V gene lookup returns CDR1 LNHDA and CDR2 SQIVND (reference sequence). The CDR3 consists of 17 residues. V shed 6 bases, J shed 0 bases, and the junction held 11 bases outside the gene matches.

This chain connects TRBV6-5 to TRBJ1-1; D unresolved. Germline values: CDR1 MNHEY, CDR2 SVGAGI. Trimming took 4 bases from V and 2 from J, leaving 5 bases between them. This CDR3 spans 12 amino acids. This chain's CDR3 is CASSSTNTEAFF. DNA for the CDR3: TGTGCCAGCAGTTCGACTAACACTGAAGCTTTCTTT.

This chain uses TRBV7-3 with TRBJ2-2; TRBD2 matches 7 bases. The germline gives CDR1 SGHTA, CDR2 FQGTGA. This CDR3 region has 17 residues. The V segment lost 2 bases and the J segment 4 bases; nucleotides outside the gene matches: 10. DNA for the CDR3: TGTGCCAGCAGCTTAGGGCTAGCGGAAACCCTCACCGGGGAGCTGTTTTTT. Translating it yields CASSLGLAETLTGELFF.

The V gene is TRBV5-1, the J gene TRBJ2-1; possible D gene TRBD1, 5 bases. The CDR3 extends over 14 amino acids. The germline V gene has CDR1 SGHRS and CDR2 YFSETQ. V was clipped by 0 bases and J by 4 bases, with 8 bases between them. This CDR3 is CASSLDRRYNEQFF. The CDR3 DNA follows: TGCGCCAGCAGCTTGGACAGGAGATACAATGAGCAGTTCTTC.

The V gene is TRBV19, the J gene TRBJ1-2; tentative D call: TRBD1 (6 bases). Looked up from germline, CDR1 is LNHDA and CDR2 is SQIVND (reference sequence). V lost 6 bases and J lost 0, with 17 bases in between. CDR3 length: 16 amino acids. CDR3 region: CASRLQGQFANYGYTF. The CDR3 DNA reads as TGTGCCAGTAGACTGCAAGGACAGTTTGCTAACTATGGCTACACCTTC.

The genes are TRBV11-3 and TRBJ2-1; D is unclear. Germline V gene lookup returns CDR1 SGHNT and CDR2 YENEEA. The CDR3 length is 14 residues. V shed 1 base and J shed 4 bases, with 8 bases lying between them. The DNA for the CDR3 is TGTGCCAGCAGCTTAGGCTCGGGTTACAATGAGCAGTTCTTC. It translates to CASSLGSGYNEQFF. Supplemented by reference TRBV11-3 and TRBJ2-1, the full variable domain reads EAGVVQSPRYKIIEKKQPVAFWCNPISGHNTLYWYLQNLGQGPELLIRYENEEAVDDSQLPKDRFSAERLKGVDSTLKIQPAELGDSAVYLCASSLGSGYNEQFFGPGTRLTVL.

The V and J genes are TRBV7-9 and TRBJ2-7, with TRBD1 matching over 10 bases. Looked up from germline, CDR1 is SEHNR and CDR2 is FQNEAQ (reference sequence). The CDR3 spans 15 residues. Trimming removed 6 bases from V and 3 bases from J; junction bases left unmatched: 8. The CDR3 sequence: CASSRRTGGYYEQYF. CDR3 DNA: TGTGCCAGCAGTCGCCGGACAGGGGGTTACTACGAGCAGTACTTC.

The chain couples TRBV18 to TRBJ1-6; 7 nucleotides match TRBD1. CDR3 size: 14 residues. Germline trimming cut 6 bases from V and 9 bases from J; bases unmatched to any gene: 8. CDR1 KGHSH and CDR2 LQKENI come from the germline V gene. CDR3 nucleotide sequence: TGTGCCAGCTCGGCTACAGGGGTGGGTTCACCCCTCCACTTT. This encodes CASSATGVGSPLHF.

The rearrangement joins TRBV5-1 to TRBJ2-7; a possible D gene is TRBD1 (5 bases). The germline gives CDR1 SGHRS, CDR2 YFSETQ. Trimming stripped 0 bases from V and 5 bases from J, with 12 bases between. CDR3 length: 14 residues. The CDR3 protein is CASSLAQGPHEQYF. The CDR3 DNA reads as TGCGCCAGCAGCTTGGCCCAGGGTCCCCACGAGCAGTACTTC.

This sequence joins TRBV15 and TRBJ1-4, with unresolved D. V was shortened by 1 base and J by 2 bases, with 8 bases between the two germline ends. Germline V gene lookup returns CDR1 LNHNV and CDR2 YYDKDF (reference sequence). The CDR3 length is 15 residues. The CDR3 reads CATSRGARTNEKLFF. The CDR3 region has the DNA TGTGCCACCAGCAGAGGCGCGAGGACTAATGAAAAACTGTTTTTT.

This chain connects TRBV4-1 to TRBJ1-1, with D possibly matching TRBD1 (5 bases). Germline lookup yields CDR1 MGHRA and CDR2 YSYEKL. The V end lost 0 bases, the J end lost 1 base, and 12 bases lay between the germline ends. The CDR3 is made up of 16 amino acids. The CDR3 sequence: CASSQDGRGGNTEAFF. Written as DNA, the CDR3 is TGCGCCAGCAGCCAAGATGGGCGGGGGGGGAACACTGAAGCTTTCTTT.

The genes are TRBV7-4 and TRBJ1-5, with D unclear. The CDR3 consists of 17 residues. Germline values: CDR1 SGHVT, CDR2 SQSDAQ. V gave up 3 bases and J gave up 1 base, with 16 bases separating them. The CDR3, as DNA: TGTGCCAGCAGCTTTTCCACATCAAAGAGGAGCAATCAGCCCCAGCATTTT. Translation: CASSFSTSKRSNQPQHF.

This clone showed up just once. The chain has TRBV7-3 and TRBJ2-3, with 9 positions matching TRBD2. CDR1 SGHTA and CDR2 FQGTGA come from the germline V gene. Unmatched junction bases numbered 13, after V lost 5 bases and J lost 4 bases. The CDR3 runs 17 residues. CDR3 amino acids: CASSPEGSGRISDTQYF. In nucleotides, the CDR3 is TGTGCCAGCAGCCCCGAGGGGAGCGGGAGGATTTCAGATACGCAGTATTTT.

The chain employs TRBV19 and TRBJ2-5; TRBD2 aligns across 9 bases. Germline CDR1 is LNHDA and CDR2 is SQIVND (reference sequence). V lost 9 bases to trimming and J lost 0 bases; unmatched junction nucleotides: 8. The CDR3 has 15 amino acids. CDR3 loop: CASRRTSADQETQYF. CDR3 bases: TGTGCCAGCCGGAGGACTAGCGCCGACCAAGAGACCCAGTACTTC. Complete variable domain (other parts from reference TRBV19 and TRBJ2-5): DGGITQSPKYLFRKEGQNVTLSCEQNLNHDAMYWYRQDPGQGLRLIYYSQIVNDFQKGDIAEGYSVSREKKESFPLTVTSAQKNPTAFYLCASRRTSADQETQYFGPGTRLLVL.

The chain uses TRBV19 and TRBJ2-1; 13 nucleotides match TRBD2. Germline V gives CDR1 LNHDA, CDR2 SQIVND (reference sequence). CDR3 size: 14 residues. Germline trimming cut 7 bases from V and 4 bases from J; bases unmatched to any gene: 1. The CDR3 loop reads CASKTSGRYNEQFF. CDR3 DNA: TGTGCCAGTAAGACTAGCGGGAGGTACAATGAGCAGTTCTTC.

With regard to this clone: Germline is not matched at one junction end, which may reflect a read error. The chain recombines TRBV7-7 with TRBJ1-5; 12 positions agree with TRBD1. The germline V gene has CDR1 SSHAT and CDR2 FNYEAQ (reference sequence). The CDR3 contains 18 residues. CDR3 in DNA: TGTGCTAGCAGAAGTCCGGGACAGGGGGCGAATAGCAATCAGCCCCAGCATTTT. Its protein product is CASRSPGQGANSNQPQHF.

The CDR3 is CASSQDLGVRIAFF. CDR3 sequence (DNA): TGTGCCAGCAGCCAAGATCTCGGTGTAAGAATTGCTTTCTTT. This chain connects TRBV14 to TRBJ1-1, with no clear D. The CDR3 length is 14 residues. Germline CDR1 and CDR2: SGHDN and FVKESK. Trimming shortened V by 0 bases and J by 11 bases, and 16 bases separated the two germline ends. Looking up the rest from reference TRBV14 and TRBJ1-1 gives the full variable domain: EAGVTQFPSHSVIEKGQTVTLRCDPISGHDNLYWYRRVMGKEIKFLLHFVKESKQDESGMPNNRFLAERTGGTYSTLKVQPAELEDSGVYFCASSQDLGVRIAFFGQGTRLTVV.

The CDR3 coding sequence is TGTGCCAGCAGCTTGAATCGGGTAAACACCGGGGAGCTGTTTTTT. Translation gives CASSLNRVNTGELFF. The rearrangement links TRBV5-4 to TRBJ2-2; D not certain. Trimming took 1 base from V and 2 from J, leaving 9 bases between them. Per the germline V gene, CDR1 is SGHNT and CDR2 is YYREEE (reference sequence). The CDR3 is 15 residues long.